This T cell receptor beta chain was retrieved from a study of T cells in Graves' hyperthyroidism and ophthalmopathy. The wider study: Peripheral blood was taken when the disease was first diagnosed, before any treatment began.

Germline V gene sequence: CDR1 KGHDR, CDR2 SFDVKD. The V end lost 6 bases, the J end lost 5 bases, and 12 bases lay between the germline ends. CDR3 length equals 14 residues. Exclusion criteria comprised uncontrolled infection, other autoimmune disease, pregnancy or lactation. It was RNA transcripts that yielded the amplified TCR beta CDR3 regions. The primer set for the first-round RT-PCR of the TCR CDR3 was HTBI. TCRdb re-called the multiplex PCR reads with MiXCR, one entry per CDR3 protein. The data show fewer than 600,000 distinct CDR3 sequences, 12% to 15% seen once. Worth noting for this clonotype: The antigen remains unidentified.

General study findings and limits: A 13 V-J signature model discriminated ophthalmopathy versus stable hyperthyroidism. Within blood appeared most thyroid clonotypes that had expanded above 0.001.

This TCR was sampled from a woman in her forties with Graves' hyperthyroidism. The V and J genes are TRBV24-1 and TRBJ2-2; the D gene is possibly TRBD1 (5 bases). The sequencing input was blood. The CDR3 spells CATSPTTVTGELFF. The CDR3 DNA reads TGTGCCACCAGTCCCACGACAGTTACCGGGGAGCTGTTTTTT.